This T cell receptor beta chain was identified during a study of cytomegalovirus exposure and HLA in healthy donors. Overall study results and limits: Analyzed later, most CMV-associated TCR beta chains appeared HLA-restricted.

As to this clone: Its antigen is as yet unknown.

The CDR3 is made up of 15 amino acids. V gave up 1 base and J gave up 3 bases, with 10 bases separating them. The V gene's germline CDR1 is LGHNA and CDR2 YSLEER. PCR employed 60 Vbeta and 13 Jbeta primers. Generated by immunoSEQ multiplex PCR, the TCRdb table keeps only in-frame clones and is missing some. This table has approximately 90,000 clones, about 80% appearing once. J is TRBJ1-5 and V is TRBV4-3; D is undetermined. This TCR came from a male donor in good health and CMV-seronegative. The specimen sequenced was PBMCs. The CDR3 sequence: CASSQVANYNQPQHF. CDR3 DNA sequence: TGCGCCAGCAGCCAAGTAGCAAACTACAATCAGCCCCAGCATTTT.